Sequencing of this T cell receptor beta chain was carried out in a study of cytomegalovirus exposure and HLA in healthy donors. As for the study in general: Among about 179 million T cells, an earlier analysis found 117 million unique TCR beta sequences.

Remarks on this clone: Its antigen remains unknown.

Study-wide points: The authors later found HLA-associated TCR beta chains more clonally expanded than equally common others. Previously analyzed data showed that most TCR beta V segments were productive at a frequency of about 87% or about 30%.

The germline CDR1 and CDR2 sequences are LNHNV and YYDKDF (reference sequence). This CDR3 is 15 amino acids long. V lost 0 bases and J 4 bases, leaving 10 bases between the germline ends. PCR was performed using 60 Vbeta and 13 Jbeta primers. Sequenced by immunoSEQ multiplex PCR; TCRdb stores in-frame clones only, minus some. Among around 64,000 clones listed, 74% were seen once. Material: PBMCs. This receptor was obtained from a woman aged 25 to 39 in good health and CMV-seropositive. This chain joins TRBV15 and TRBJ1-5; no clear D gene. The CDR3 DNA reads as TGTGCCACCAGCAGAGACAGGTCTGCAAATCAGCCCCAGCATTTT. Amino acids: CATSRDRSANQPQHF.